This T cell receptor (beta chain) was identified during a study of cytomegalovirus exposure and HLA in healthy donors. Repertoires were generated with immunoSEQ multiplex PCR, while TCRdb's copy carries only in-frame clones and drops some. Of 150,000 to 200,000 clones in the sample, roughly 89% are singletons; the top ten hold around 3.8%. Study findings and constraints: Confirmation in vitro established that a few CMV-associated chains were specific for CMV antigens.

Turning to this clone: Its antigen is undetermined.

Sequencing used PBMCs. The source of this sequence is a young man in good health and CMV-seropositive.

CDR3 DNA sequence: TGTGCCAGCAGTGACCCAGGTTCTCACTACGAGCAGTACTTC. The encoded protein is CASSDPGSHYEQYF. The rearrangement uses TRBV6-4 and TRBJ2-7; D is ambiguous. V shed 2 bases and J shed 3 bases, with 11 bases lying between them. Germline CDR1 and CDR2: MRHNA and SNTAGT. There are 14 residues in the CDR3.